This T cell receptor beta chain was obtained from a study of Graves' ophthalmopathy and Graves' hyperthyroidism. General study points: Clonotypes were expanded in thyroid at above 0.001 frequency, and most also appeared in blood.

The CDR3 runs to 15 residues. CDR1 SNHLY and CDR2 FYNNEI come from the germline V gene. V shed 8 bases and J shed 4 bases, with 18 bases lying between them. RNA transcripts provided the template for amplifying TCR beta CDR3 regions. HTBI primers served in a first-round RT-PCR, which a second-round multiplex PCR followed. TCRdb recomputed calls from the multiplex PCR reads with MiXCR, one row per CDR3 protein. The top ten clones hold 3.3% of a sample with 660,000 or so distinct CDR3 sequences, more than 40% of them seen once. Patients with other autoimmune diseases, uncontrolled infections, pregnancy or lactation were excluded. Fresh peripheral blood (approximately 9.2 ml) yielded the PBMCs. This clonotype was seen repeatedly, ten times or more. Its specificity is not known.

This receptor was taken from an adult man with Graves' ophthalmopathy. What was sequenced was peripheral blood. The V call is TRBV2, the J call TRBJ1-5, with a weak D call TRBD1 (6 bases). The CDR3 protein is CASGQDSPVNQPQHF. The CDR3 DNA follows: TGTGCCAGCGGGCAGGACAGCCCGGTAAATCAGCCCCAGCATTTT.